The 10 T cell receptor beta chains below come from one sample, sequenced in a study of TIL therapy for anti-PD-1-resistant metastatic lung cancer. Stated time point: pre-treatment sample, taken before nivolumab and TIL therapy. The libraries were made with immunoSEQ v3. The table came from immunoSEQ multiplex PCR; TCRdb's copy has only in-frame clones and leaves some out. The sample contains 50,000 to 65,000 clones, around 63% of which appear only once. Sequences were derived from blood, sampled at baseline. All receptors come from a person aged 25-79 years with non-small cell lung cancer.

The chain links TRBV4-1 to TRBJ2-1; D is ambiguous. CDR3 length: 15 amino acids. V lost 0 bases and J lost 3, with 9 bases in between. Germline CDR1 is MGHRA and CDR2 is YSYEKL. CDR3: CASSQDPYNYNEQFF. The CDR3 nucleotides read TGCGCCAGCAGCCAAGATCCCTACAACTACAATGAGCAGTTCTTC.

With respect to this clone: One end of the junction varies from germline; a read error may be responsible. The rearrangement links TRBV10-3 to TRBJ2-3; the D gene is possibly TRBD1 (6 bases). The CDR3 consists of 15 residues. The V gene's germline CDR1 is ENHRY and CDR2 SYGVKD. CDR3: CAISENRASTYTQYF. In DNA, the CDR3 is TGTGCCATCAGTGAGAACAGGGCCAGCACATATACGCAGTATTTT.

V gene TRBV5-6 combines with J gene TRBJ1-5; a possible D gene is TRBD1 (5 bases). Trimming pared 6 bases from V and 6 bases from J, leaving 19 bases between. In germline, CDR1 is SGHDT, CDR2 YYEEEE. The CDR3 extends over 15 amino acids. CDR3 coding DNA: TGTGCCAGCACCCGGGGCGGGGGTCGTAGTCAGCCCCAGCATTTT. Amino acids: CASTRGGGRSQPQHF.

The CDR3 spells CASGFGIAGDNEQFF. The CDR3 DNA sequence: TGTGCTAGTGGTTTTGGAATCGCTGGGGACAATGAGCAGTTCTTC. The chain links TRBV12-5 to TRBJ2-1; D ambiguous. V was shortened by 3 bases and J by 5 bases, with 14 bases between the two germline ends. Germline V CDR1 and CDR2: LGHNT, FRNRAP. This CDR3 is built from 15 residues. The whole variable domain, filled in from reference TRBV12-5 and TRBJ2-1, reads DARVTQTPRHKVTEMGQEVTMRCQPILGHNTVFWYRQTMMQGLELLAYFRNRAPLDDSGMPKDRFSAEMPDATLATLKIQPSEPRDSAVYFCASGFGIAGDNEQFFGPGTRLTVL.

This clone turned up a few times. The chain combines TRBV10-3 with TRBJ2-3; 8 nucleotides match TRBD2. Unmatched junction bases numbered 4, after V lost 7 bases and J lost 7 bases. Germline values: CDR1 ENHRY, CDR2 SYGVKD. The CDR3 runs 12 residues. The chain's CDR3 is CAINSGGHTQYF. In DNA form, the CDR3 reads TGTGCCATCAACAGCGGGGGCCATACGCAGTATTTT.

The CDR3: CASTTGLADQETQYF. The CDR3 region has the DNA TGTGCCAGCACAACAGGACTAGCGGACCAAGAGACCCAGTACTTC. This chain joins TRBV6-1 and TRBJ2-5, with 10 positions matching TRBD2. The V gene end was trimmed by 7 bases and the J gene end by 0 bases; junction bases not matched to a gene: 5. CDR1 and CDR2 (germline): MNHNS, SASEGT. The length of the CDR3 is 15 residues.

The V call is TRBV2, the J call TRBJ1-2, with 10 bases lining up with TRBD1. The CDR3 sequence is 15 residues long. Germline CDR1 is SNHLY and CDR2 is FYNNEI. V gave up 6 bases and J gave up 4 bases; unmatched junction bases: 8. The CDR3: CASRKGQGGVYGYTF. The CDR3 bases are TGTGCCAGCAGGAAAGGACAGGGGGGTGTCTATGGCTACACCTTC.

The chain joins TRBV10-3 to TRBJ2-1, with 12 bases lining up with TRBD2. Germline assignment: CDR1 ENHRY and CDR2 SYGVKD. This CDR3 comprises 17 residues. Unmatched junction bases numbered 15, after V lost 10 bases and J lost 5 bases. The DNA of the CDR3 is TGTGCCACCGGGGGGACTAGCGGGCCCTCACCGAACAATGAGCAGTTCTTC. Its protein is CATGGTSGPSPNNEQFF.

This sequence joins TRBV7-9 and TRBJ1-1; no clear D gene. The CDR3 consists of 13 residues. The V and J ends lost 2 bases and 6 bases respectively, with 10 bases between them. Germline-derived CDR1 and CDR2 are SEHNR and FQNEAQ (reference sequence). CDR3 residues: CASSLPPRPEAFF. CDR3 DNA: TGTGCCAGCAGCTTACCACCGAGGCCTGAAGCTTTCTTT. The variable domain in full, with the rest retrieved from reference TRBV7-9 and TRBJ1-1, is DTGVSQNPRHKITKRGQNVTFRCDPISEHNRLYWYRQTLGQGPEFLTYFQNEAQLEKSRLLSDRFSAERPKGSFSTLEIQRTEQGDSAMYLCASSLPPRPEAFFGQGTRLTVV.

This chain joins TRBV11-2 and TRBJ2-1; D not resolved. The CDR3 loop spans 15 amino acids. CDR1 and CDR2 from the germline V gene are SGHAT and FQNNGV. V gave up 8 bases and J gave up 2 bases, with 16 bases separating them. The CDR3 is CASSLAHLAYNEQFF. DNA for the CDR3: TGTGCCAGCTCGTTGGCACACCTCGCCTACAATGAGCAGTTCTTC.